The clone carrying this TCR beta chain was seen only a few times. Blood was drawn once from each donor into heparinised tubes. The draws averaged roughly 120 mL. The V and J ends lost 3 bases and 2 bases respectively, with 15 bases between them. CDR3 length: 16 amino acids. CDR1 is SEHNR and CDR2 is FQNEAQ in the germline V gene (reference sequence). Reverse transcribing all isolated RNA meant expressed TCRB transcripts were sequenced. About 3.57 million reads, on average, came from each naive, central memory and regulatory T cell sample. Repertoires were generated with immunoSEQ multiplex PCR, while TCRdb's copy carries only in-frame clones and drops some. The table includes 300,000 to 350,000 clones, roughly 8% detected once. The sample comes from a study of beta chain features in type 1 diabetes.

V usage is TRBV7-9 and J usage is TRBJ2-3, with no clear D. This clonotype was obtained from a young woman in good health. Sample: central memory CD4+ T cells from blood. The CDR3 coding sequence is TGTGCCAGCAGCTTTATGGTGGGCTCCAACACAGATACGCAGTATTTT. This gives the protein CASSFMVGSNTDTQYF.